This T cell receptor (beta chain) stems from a study of blood T cell repertoires in COVID-19. Some clones are missing from TCRdb's copy, which holds only in-frame ones; the method was immunoSEQ multiplex PCR. The sample shows around 230,000 clones, approximately 82% of them seen only once. There are 15 residues in the CDR3. CDR1 is SGHRS, CDR2 YFSETQ, per germline. V shed 5 bases and J shed 6 bases, with 18 bases lying between them. The chain joins TRBV5-1 to TRBJ2-1, with D possibly being TRBD2 (6 bases). Sequencing was done on a sample of PBMCs or T cells enriched from blood (not recorded which). This clonotype was obtained from a man aged 40-49 years who had recovered from COVID-19. The CDR3 sequence is CASSFQVGEVNEQFF. CDR3 DNA sequence: TGCGCCAGCAGTTTTCAAGTGGGGGAGGTCAATGAGCAGTTCTTC.